These T cell receptor beta chains were read from a single sample in a study of T cell responses to AZD1222 COVID-19 vaccine. Here immunoSEQ multiplex PCR was the method, and the copy in TCRdb shows in-frame clones only, minus some. The data hold 150,000 to 200,000 clones, with 85% to 95% observed a single time. The source was peripheral blood, collected on day 0 of AZD1222 vaccination. Every receptor here comes from an adult in good health. CDR3s include the opening cysteine and the closing phenylalanine or tryptophan. Fields, in order: J gene, D gene, clone size, V gene, CDR3 protein, CDR3 DNA. The D gene is left open where the match is weak. Size is stated for part of the rows, as once, few or many counts, or as a class when the clone is expanded.

>TRBJ1-5|.|.|TRBV4-1
CASSQEREGQPQHF
TGCGCCAGCAGCCAAGAACGCGAGGGTCAGCCTCAGCATTTT
>TRBJ2-1|TRBD2|.|TRBV27
CASSKPGPRGEYEQFF
TGTGCCAGCAGTAAGCCGGGGCCCCGGGGGGAGTATGAGCAGTTCTTC
>TRBJ2-1|.|.|TRBV2
CASSFSSLRGNEQFF
TGTGCCAGCAGTTTTAGCAGCCTTAGGGGCAATGAGCAGTTCTTC
>TRBJ1-2|.|.|TRBV20-1
CSASRGDHGYTF
TGCAGTGCTAGTAGGGGAGACCATGGCTACACCTTC
>TRBJ2-7|.|.|TRBV5-1
CASSFDIAGEQYF
TGCGCCAGCAGCTTCGACATCGCTGGGGAGCAGTACTTC
>TRBJ1-1|.|once|TRBV30
CAWDRNLEAFF
TGTGCCTGGGACCGTAACCTTGAAGCTTTCTTT
>TRBJ2-5|.|.|TRBV19
CASSMRAAGTAGVAQYF
TGTGCCAGTAGTATGCGGGCGGCGGGGACAGCGGGAGTGGCCCAGTACTTC
>TRBJ1-5|.|.|TRBV2
CASSDVSYQPQHF
TGTGCCAGCAGTGACGTCAGTTATCAGCCCCAGCATTTT
>TRBJ1-2|.|.|TRBV9
CASSASRTLNYGYTF
TGTGCCAGCAGCGCGAGCAGGACACTTAACTATGGCTACACCTTC
>TRBJ2-7|TRBD2|.|TRBV7-6
CASSLAVAGGAYEQYF
TGTGCCAGCAGCTTAGCTGTGGCGGGGGGCGCCTACGAGCAGTACTTC
>TRBJ2-3|.|once|TRBV5-5
CASSLGPGVDTQYF
TGTGCCAGCAGCTTGGGTCCAGGGGTAGATACGCAGTATTTT
>TRBJ1-2|TRBD1|.|TRBV19
CASNDRGLSGYTF
TGTGCCAGTAATGACAGGGGTCTCTCTGGCTACACCTTC
>TRBJ1-5|.|.|TRBV3-1/TRBV3-2
CASSHGVNQPQHF
TGTGCCAGCAGCCACGGTGTAAACCAGCCCCAGCATTTT
>TRBJ1-5|.|.|TRBV9
CASSVGAYQPQHF
TGTGCCAGCAGCGTAGGCGCTTACCAGCCCCAGCATTTT
>TRBJ1-2|TRBD1|.|TRBV3-1/TRBV3-2
CASRGRGICGYTF
TGTGCCAGCAGAGGCAGGGGGATCTGTGGCTACACCTTC
>TRBJ1-5|.|.|TRBV18
CASSAYGNSNQPQHF
TGTGCCAGCTCAGCTTACGGGAATAGCAATCAGCCCCAGCATTTT
>TRBJ2-7|.|.|TRBV10-2
CASSSYEQYF
TGCGCCAGCAGTTCATACGAGCAGTACTTC
>TRBJ1-2|.|.|TRBV3-1/TRBV3-2
CASSQGARGNYGYTF
TGTGCCAGCAGCCAAGGGGCCAGGGGCAACTATGGCTACACCTTC
>TRBJ1-1|.|.|TRBV28
CASSLGYMNTEAFF
TGTGCCAGCAGTTTGGGGTACATGAACACTGAAGCTTTCTTT
>TRBJ1-2|.|.|TRBV12-5
CASGLSDYGYTF
TGTGCTAGTGGTTTGTCCGACTATGGCTACACCTTC
>TRBJ1-5|.|.|TRBV5-1
CASSLAGTASEAQHF
TGCGCCAGCAGCTTGGCCGGGACCGCGAGTGAAGCCCAGCATTTT
>TRBJ1-1|.|.|TRBV11-2
CASSLVVGRTEAFF
TGTGCCAGCAGCTTAGTGGTGGGTCGGACTGAAGCTTTCTTT
>TRBJ2-4|.|once|TRBV6-2/TRBV6-3
CASSPLGNIQYF
TGTGCCAGCAGCCCCTTAGGAAACATTCAGTACTTC
>TRBJ2-1|TRBD2|.|TRBV5-6
CASSLLASGHNEQFF
TGTGCCAGCAGCTTGTTGGCTAGCGGACACAATGAGCAGTTCTTC
>TRBJ2-5|TRBD2|.|TRBV7-9
CASSLARFSGRAEETQYF
TGTGCCAGCAGCTTAGCCCGATTTAGCGGGAGGGCAGAAGAGACCCAGTACTTC
>TRBJ1-4|TRBD1|.|TRBV10-2
CASRADRVEQWGEEKLFF
TGCGCCAGCAGAGCAGACAGGGTAGAGCAGTGGGGCGAGGAAAAACTGTTTTTT
>TRBJ1-4|.|.|TRBV19
CASSIGTIGNEKLFF
TGTGCCAGTAGTATTGGGACAATTGGTAATGAAAAACTGTTTTTT
>TRBJ1-2|.|.|TRBV6-5
CASSYSGGDYGYTF
TGTGCCAGCAGTTACTCGGGGGGTGACTATGGCTACACCTTC
>TRBJ2-7|.|.|TRBV10-3
CAISEGQTRSYEQYF
TGTGCCATCAGTGAGGGACAGACCCGCTCCTACGAGCAGTACTTC
>TRBJ2-3|TRBD1|.|TRBV19
CASSAHSGTGPADTQYF
TGTGCCAGTAGTGCACACTCCGGGACAGGGCCGGCAGATACGCAGTATTTT
>TRBJ1-1|.|.|TRBV11-2
CASSLAESTEAFF
TGTGCCAGCAGCTTAGCCGAGAGCACTGAAGCTTTCTTT
>TRBJ1-1|.|.|TRBV29-1
CSVSLNTEAFF
TGCAGCGTCTCACTGAACACTGAAGCTTTCTTT
>TRBJ1-2|.|.|TRBV29-1
CSVQTGIRYGYTF
TGCAGCGTGCAAACAGGGATTCGCTATGGCTACACCTTC
>TRBJ1-1|TRBD1|.|TRBV5-4
CASSSGQWNTEAFF
TGTGCCAGCAGCTCGGGACAGTGGAACACTGAAGCTTTCTTT
>TRBJ2-3|TRBD1|.|TRBV2
CASRITGARGDTQYF
TGTGCCAGCAGGATAACAGGGGCGCGTGGAGATACGCAGTATTTT
>TRBJ2-7|.|few|TRBV11-2
CASSLAFVRSYEQYF
TGTGCCAGCAGCTTAGCTTTCGTTCGCTCCTACGAGCAGTACTTC
>TRBJ1-1|.|.|TRBV18
CASYPGPNTEAFF
TGTGCCAGCTACCCCGGCCCCAACACTGAAGCTTTCTTT
>TRBJ2-7|TRBD2|.|TRBV4-2
CASSQDTSGATYEQYF
TGTGCCAGCAGCCAAGACACTAGCGGGGCGACCTACGAGCAGTACTTC
>TRBJ2-7|.|.|TRBV7-2
CASSSGTAGEQYF
TGTGCCAGCAGCTCTGGGACAGCGGGGGAGCAGTACTTC
>TRBJ1-4|.|.|TRBV3-1/TRBV3-2
CASSPDPLGAEKLFF
TGTGCCAGCAGCCCTGACCCGCTAGGTGCTGAAAAACTGTTTTTT
>TRBJ1-3|.|.|TRBV19
CASRFWASGGDLNTIYF
TGTGCCAGTAGGTTTTGGGCCTCCGGAGGGGACTTAAACACCATATATTTT
>TRBJ2-7|TRBD2|.|TRBV28
CASSIAGGSYEQYF
TGTGCCAGCAGTATAGCGGGAGGCTCCTACGAGCAGTACTTC
>TRBJ2-7|TRBD2|.|TRBV2
CASTGTSGRAGYEQYF
TGTGCCAGCACAGGGACTAGCGGGAGGGCCGGTTACGAGCAGTACTTC
>TRBJ1-3|.|once|TRBV19
CASSTFGGEGFVGNTIYF
TGTGCCAGTAGTACCTTCGGGGGAGAGGGCTTCGTTGGAAACACCATATATTTT
>TRBJ1-1|.|.|TRBV21-1
CASSTGEPVGNTEAFF
TGTGCCAGCAGCACAGGGGAACCAGTGGGGAACACTGAAGCTTTCTTT
>TRBJ1-2|TRBD1|.|TRBV4-2
CASSQGDRNYGYTF
TGTGCCAGCAGCCAGGGGGACAGGAACTATGGCTACACCTTC
>TRBJ2-1|.|.|TRBV15
CATSRDRQAPNNEQFF
TGTGCCACCAGCAGAGACCGACAGGCCCCCAACAATGAGCAGTTCTTC
>TRBJ1-2|.|.|TRBV19
CASSIWGSNGYTF
TGTGCCAGTAGTATCTGGGGGAGTAATGGCTACACCTTC